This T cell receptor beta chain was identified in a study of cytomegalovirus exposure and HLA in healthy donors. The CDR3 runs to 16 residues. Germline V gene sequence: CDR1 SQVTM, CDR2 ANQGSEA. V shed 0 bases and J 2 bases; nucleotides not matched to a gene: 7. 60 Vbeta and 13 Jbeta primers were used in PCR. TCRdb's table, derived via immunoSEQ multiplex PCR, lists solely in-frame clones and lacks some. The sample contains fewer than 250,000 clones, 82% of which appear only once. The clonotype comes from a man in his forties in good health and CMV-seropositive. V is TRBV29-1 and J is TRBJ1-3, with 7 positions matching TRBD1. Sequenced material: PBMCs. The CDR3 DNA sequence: TGCAGCGTTGAAGATAATTTAGGGGGCGCTGGAAACACCATATATTTT. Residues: CSVEDNLGGAGNTIYF.